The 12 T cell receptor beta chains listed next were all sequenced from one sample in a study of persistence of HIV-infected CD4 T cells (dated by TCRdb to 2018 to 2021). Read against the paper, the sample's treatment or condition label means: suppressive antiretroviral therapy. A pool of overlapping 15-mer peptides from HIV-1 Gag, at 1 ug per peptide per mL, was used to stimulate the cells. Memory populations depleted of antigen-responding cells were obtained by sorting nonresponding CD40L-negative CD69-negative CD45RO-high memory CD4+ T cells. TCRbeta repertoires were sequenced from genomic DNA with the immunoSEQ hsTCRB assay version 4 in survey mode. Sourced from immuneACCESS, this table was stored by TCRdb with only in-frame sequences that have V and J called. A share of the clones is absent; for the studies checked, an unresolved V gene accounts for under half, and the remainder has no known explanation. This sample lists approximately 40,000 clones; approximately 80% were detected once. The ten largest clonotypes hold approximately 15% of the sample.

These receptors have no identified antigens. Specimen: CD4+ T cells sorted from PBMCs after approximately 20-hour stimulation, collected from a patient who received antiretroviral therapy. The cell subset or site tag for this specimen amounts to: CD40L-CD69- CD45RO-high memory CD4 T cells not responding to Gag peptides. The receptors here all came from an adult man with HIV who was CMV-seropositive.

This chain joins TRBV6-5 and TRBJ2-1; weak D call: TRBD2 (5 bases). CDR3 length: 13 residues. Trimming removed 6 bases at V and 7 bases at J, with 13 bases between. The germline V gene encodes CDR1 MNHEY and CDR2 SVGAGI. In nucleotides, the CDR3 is TGTGCCAGCAGGCCGCGGGCCCTTAATGAGCAGTTCTTC. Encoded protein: CASRPRALNEQFF.

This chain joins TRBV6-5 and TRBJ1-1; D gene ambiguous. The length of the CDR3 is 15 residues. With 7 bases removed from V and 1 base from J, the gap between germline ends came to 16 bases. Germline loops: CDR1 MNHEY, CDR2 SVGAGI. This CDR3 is CASTNGQKWNTEAFF. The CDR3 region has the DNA TGTGCCAGCACCAACGGGCAGAAATGGAACACTGAAGCTTTCTTT.

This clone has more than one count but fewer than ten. CDR3 in amino acids: CASSNGSSYNEQFF. Here the CDR3 DNA reads TGTGCCAGCTCAAACGGTAGCTCCTACAATGAGCAGTTCTTC. The chain recombines TRBV18 with TRBJ2-1; D is unclear. Germline CDR1 and CDR2: KGHSH and LQKENI. Trimming shortened V by 5 bases and J by 0 bases, and 8 bases separated the two germline ends. CDR3 length: 14 residues.

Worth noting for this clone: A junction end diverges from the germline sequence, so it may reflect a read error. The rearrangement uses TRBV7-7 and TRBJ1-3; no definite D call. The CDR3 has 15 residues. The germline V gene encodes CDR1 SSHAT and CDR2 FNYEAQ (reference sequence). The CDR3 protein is CASSQDKGRGNTIYF. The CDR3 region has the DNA TGTGCTAGCAGCCAAGACAAGGGCAGGGGAAACACCATATATTTT.

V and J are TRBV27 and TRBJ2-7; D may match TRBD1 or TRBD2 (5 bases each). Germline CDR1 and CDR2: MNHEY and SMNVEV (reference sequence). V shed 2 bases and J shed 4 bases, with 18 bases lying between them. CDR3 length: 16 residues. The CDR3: CASSLMGTSTGYEQYF. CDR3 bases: TGTGCCAGCAGTTTAATGGGGACCTCAACCGGGTACGAGCAGTACTTC.

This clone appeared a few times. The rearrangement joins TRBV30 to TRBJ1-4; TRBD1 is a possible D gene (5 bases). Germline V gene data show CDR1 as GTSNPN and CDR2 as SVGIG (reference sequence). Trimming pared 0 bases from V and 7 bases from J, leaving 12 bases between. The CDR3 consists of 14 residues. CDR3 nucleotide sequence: TGTGCCTGGAGTGTTCAGGGCGGGGTTGAAAAACTGTTTTTT. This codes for CAWSVQGGVEKLFF.

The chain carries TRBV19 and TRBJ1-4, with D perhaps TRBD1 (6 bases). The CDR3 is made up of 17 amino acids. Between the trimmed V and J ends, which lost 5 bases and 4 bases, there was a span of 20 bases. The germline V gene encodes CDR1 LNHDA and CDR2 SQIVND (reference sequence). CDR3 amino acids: CASSPRAGVVNNEKLFF. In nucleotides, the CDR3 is TGTGCCAGTAGTCCCCGAGCAGGGGTGGTTAATAATGAAAAACTGTTTTTT.

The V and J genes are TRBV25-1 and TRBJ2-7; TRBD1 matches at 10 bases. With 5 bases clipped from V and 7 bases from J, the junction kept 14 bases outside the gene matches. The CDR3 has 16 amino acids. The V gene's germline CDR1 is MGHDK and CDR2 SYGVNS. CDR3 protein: CASSPNRQGARQEQYF. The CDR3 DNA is TGTGCCAGCAGTCCGAACCGACAGGGGGCGCGTCAAGAGCAGTACTTC.

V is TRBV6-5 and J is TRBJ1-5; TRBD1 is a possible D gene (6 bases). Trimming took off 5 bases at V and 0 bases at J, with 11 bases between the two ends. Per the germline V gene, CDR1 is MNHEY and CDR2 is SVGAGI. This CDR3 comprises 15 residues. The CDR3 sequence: CASSHNRDSNQPQHF. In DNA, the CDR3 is TGTGCCAGCAGTCACAACAGGGATAGCAATCAGCCCCAGCATTTT.

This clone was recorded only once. CDR3: CAWSVWVNQPQHF. In DNA form, the CDR3 reads TGTGCCTGGAGTGTATGGGTTAATCAGCCCCAGCATTTT. The gene calls are TRBV30 and TRBJ1-5; D is unresolved. The V and J ends lost 0 bases and 4 bases respectively, with 7 bases between them. Germline loops: CDR1 GTSNPN, CDR2 SVGIG (reference sequence). This CDR3 is 13 amino acids long.

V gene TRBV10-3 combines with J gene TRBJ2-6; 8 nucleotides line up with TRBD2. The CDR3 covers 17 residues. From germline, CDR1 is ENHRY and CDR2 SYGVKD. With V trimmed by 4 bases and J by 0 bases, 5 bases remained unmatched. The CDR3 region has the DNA TGTGCCATCAGTGGTAGCGGGATGAGCTCTGGGGCCAACGTCCTGACTTTC. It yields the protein CAISGSGMSSGANVLTF.

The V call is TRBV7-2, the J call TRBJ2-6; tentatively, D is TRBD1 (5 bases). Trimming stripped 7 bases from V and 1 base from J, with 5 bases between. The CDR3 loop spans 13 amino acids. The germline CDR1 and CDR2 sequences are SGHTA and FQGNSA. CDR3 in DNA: TGTGCCAGCACAGGGTCTGGGGCCAACGTCCTGACTTTC. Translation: CASTGSGANVLTF.